The text below deals with one T cell receptor beta chain. Its antigen is still unknown. The data were obtained in a study of cytomegalovirus exposure and HLA in healthy donors. Turning to the study itself: Unique TCR beta sequences numbering about 100 million came from approximately 180 million T cells in an earlier analysis. General study results and limits: Cytomegalovirus association was assigned to about 150 TCR beta chains.

PCR used 60 Vbeta primers and 13 Jbeta primers. TCRdb keeps only in-frame clones here, not all; method: immunoSEQ multiplex PCR. The data contain about 150,000 clones, about 80% of them seen just once; the ten biggest clones take up roughly 1.6%. CDR3 length: 14 residues. CDR1 is SGHRS and CDR2 is YFSETQ in the germline V gene. V trimming: 4 bases; J trimming: 2 bases; junction bases outside the gene matches: 4. The chain combines TRBV5-1 with TRBJ2-5, with 8 bases matching TRBD1. The source is a man aged 35 to 55 in good health and CMV-seronegative. The sample comprised PBMCs. The CDR3: CASSERDRQETQYF. The DNA of the CDR3 is TGCGCCAGCAGCGAACGGGACAGGCAAGAGACCCAGTACTTC. The whole variable domain, remainder taken from reference TRBV5-1 and TRBJ2-5, is KAGVTQTPRYLIKTRGQQVTLSCSPISGHRSVSWYQQTPGQGLQFLFEYFSETQRNKGNFPGRFSGRQFSNSRSEMNVSTLELGDSALYLCASSERDRQETQYFGPGTRLLVL.